This T cell receptor beta chain was recovered during a study of cytomegalovirus exposure and HLA in healthy donors. Study overall: Of the donors genotyped, several hundred in all, about 76% fell in the Caucasian-associated ancestry cluster. Study results and caveats: Segments of the TCR beta V type were, in most cases, productive about 90% or about 30% of the time in an earlier analysis. A few of the chains that were CMV-associated were confirmed in vitro to be specific for CMV antigens. Later analysis demonstrated an association between a missense DCLRE1C variant and TCR beta V- and J-gene trimming.

The PCR had 60 Vbeta and 13 Jbeta primers. Sequencing used immunoSEQ multiplex PCR; TCRdb keeps in-frame clones, though not all of them. Counted here are 150,000 to 200,000 clones, around 81% occurring once; the ten biggest clones make up about 2.2%. This CDR3 has 16 amino acids. Germline V gene lookup returns CDR1 MNHEY and CDR2 SMNVEV (reference sequence). V was cut by 6 bases and J by 2 bases, with 20 bases left in between. This clone was seen once. No antigen is known for it. The clonotype was recovered from a woman aged 25-40 years in good health and CMV-seronegative. Sequencing input: PBMCs. The gene calls are TRBV27 and TRBJ2-7; a weak D match, TRBD1 (6 bases). DNA of the CDR3: TGTGCCAGCAGACGCATAACACAGGGATCGGCCTACGAGCAGTACTTC. Protein: CASRRITQGSAYEQYF.